Listed below are T cell receptor beta chains from one sample, sequenced in a study of blood T cell repertoires in COVID-19. TCRdb's table, derived via immunoSEQ multiplex PCR, lists solely in-frame clones and lacks some. The sample includes 110,000 or so clones, 60% to 85% of them seen just once. The source material was peripheral blood. All receptors come from a man in his sixties or seventies with acute or convalescent COVID-19. Each CDR3 is given with its conserved first and last residue. A D gene is named only where the DNA matches it firmly. A clone size is listed for some rows: how often the clone was seen (once, few, many), or a class if it is expanded.

d_call clone_size j_call v_call cdr3_nt cdr3_aa
TRBD1 - TRBJ2-3 TRBV18 TGTGCCAGCTCACCCTCGACAGGGGGCGAAGATACGCAGTATTTT CASSPSTGGEDTQYF
TRBD2 - TRBJ2-7 TRBV6-6 TGTGCCAGCAGAAAGACTAGCGCAGCCTACGAGCAGTACTTC CASRKTSAAYEQYF
TRBD2 - TRBJ2-1 TRBV5-4 TGTGCCAGCAGCCAACGACTAGCGGGGGGGTCGGATGAGCAGTTCTTC CASSQRLAGGSDEQFF
TRBD1 - TRBJ2-1 TRBV28 TGTGCCAGCAGTTTGCCCGGGACAGGGGGCTACAATGAGCAGTTCTTC CASSLPGTGGYNEQFF
- - TRBJ1-2 TRBV28 TGTGCCAGCAATACACAGGGCGTCGCCCATGGCTACACCTTC CASNTQGVAHGYTF
- few TRBJ2-3 TRBV20-1 TGCAGTGCTGGTGGACAGCGCACAGATACGCAGTATTTT CSAGGQRTDTQYF
TRBD1 - TRBJ1-1 TRBV6-5 TGTGCCAGCAGTAAGTCGGACAGGGTGGGCACTGAAGCTTTCTTT CASSKSDRVGTEAFF
TRBD2 once TRBJ2-1 TRBV25-1 TGTGCCAGCAGTCCACCTGGACTAGCGGGTTACAATGAGCAGTTCTTC CASSPPGLAGYNEQFF
TRBD1 - TRBJ2-2 TRBV5-1 TGCGCCAGCAGCTATGCGACAGGGGAGTACGGGGAGCTGTTTTTT CASSYATGEYGELFF
TRBD2 once TRBJ2-1 TRBV10-3 TGTGCCATCAGCCAAACTAGCGGGAGGAATGATGAGCAGTTCTTC CAISQTSGRNDEQFF
- - TRBJ2-7 TRBV12-3/TRBV12-4 TGTGCCAGCAGCCCCCACAGGGATGGGGAGCAGTACTTC CASSPHRDGEQYF
TRBD2 - TRBJ2-3 TRBV6-5 TGTGCCAGCAGTTACTCGAGGACTAGCGGGAGGGATACGCAGTATTTT CASSYSRTSGRDTQYF
- once TRBJ2-1 TRBV2 TGTGCCAGCATCCTCCCCCCCGGGTTTGGTGAGCAGTTCTTC CASILPPGFGEQFF
- - TRBJ1-5 TRBV6-2/TRBV6-3 TGTGCCAGCAGTTACCGACTTGAAAGGGGGCAGCCCCAGCATTTT CASSYRLERGQPQHF
- once TRBJ1-2 TRBV5-6 TGTGCCAGCAGCTTGGTGGGAGAAGACTATGGCTACACCTTC CASSLVGEDYGYTF
- - TRBJ2-1 TRBV28 TGTGCCAGCAGTTTGACGGGAGACCGGCATGAGCAGTTCTTC CASSLTGDRHEQFF
- - TRBJ1-5 TRBV28 TGTGCCAGCACGGGGGTCCGAGGGAATCAGCCCCAGCATTTT CASTGVRGNQPQHF
TRBD1 - TRBJ2-3 TRBV9 TGTGCCAGCAGCTGGACAGGGGACACAGATACGCAGTATTTT CASSWTGDTDTQYF
TRBD2 - TRBJ2-1 TRBV4-1 TGCGCCAGCAGCCAATCCGGGACTAGCGGGAGGGAGAAAAATGAGCAGTTCTTC CASSQSGTSGREKNEQFF
TRBD1 - TRBJ2-5 TRBV30 TGTGCCTGGAGTGGGGACAGGCTCTCAGAGACCCAGTACTTC CAWSGDRLSETQYF
TRBD2 - TRBJ2-5 TRBV5-1 TGCGCCAGCAGCTCAGGGACTAGCGGGAGAGGGGGTCAAGAGACCCAGTACTTC CASSSGTSGRGGQETQYF
TRBD1 - TRBJ2-3 TRBV10-3 TGTGCCACCAGGGGACAGGCGAGCACAGATACGCAGTATTTT CATRGQASTDTQYF
TRBD1 few TRBJ1-5 TRBV12-5 TGTGCTAGTGGCCGGACAGGGGACCATCAGCCCCAGCATTTT CASGRTGDHQPQHF
TRBD1 - TRBJ1-2 TRBV11-3 TGTGCCAGCAGCTTAGGACAGGGGATTGGCTACACCTTC CASSLGQGIGYTF
- - TRBJ2-1 TRBV6-7 TGTGCCAGCAGTTGCCCCGGGAGCTACAATGAGCAGTTCTTC CASSCPGSYNEQFF
- - TRBJ2-2 TRBV2 TGTGCCAGCACCCAGGGGCGGGACACCGGGGAGCTGTTTTTT CASTQGRDTGELFF
- - TRBJ2-5 TRBV5-1 TGCGCCAGCAGCCCATTGGGAGCGGGCCTACGGCAAGAGACCCAGTACTTC CASSPLGAGLRQETQYF
- - TRBJ1-1 TRBV6-5 TGTGCCAGCAGTTACTCGACAGGTACAGTCACTGAAGCTTTCTTT CASSYSTGTVTEAFF
TRBD1 - TRBJ1-2 TRBV18 TGTGCCAGCTCACTGGACAGGGTGAGCTACACCTTC CASSLDRVSYTF
- few TRBJ1-1 TRBV4-2 TGTGCCAGCAACCGGGGGGAAAGAGGTGAAGCTTTCTTT CASNRGERGEAFF
TRBD2 - TRBJ2-1 TRBV9 TGTGCCAGCAGTCCAGGAGCGACTAGCGGGTTGTACGATGAGCAGTTCTTC CASSPGATSGLYDEQFF
TRBD1 - TRBJ2-6 TRBV12-5 TGTGCTAGTGGACGTCCCGGGACAGGGTTGGGGGCCAACGTCCTGACTTTC CASGRPGTGLGANVLTF
- - TRBJ1-6 TRBV28 TGTGGCACAAACTCCTATAATTCACCCCTCCACTTT CGTNSYNSPLHF
TRBD1 - TRBJ2-7 TRBV5-1 TGCGCCAGCAGCTTATTTGGGACAGGAGACTACGAGCAGTACTTC CASSLFGTGDYEQYF
- - TRBJ2-4 TRBV18 TGTGCCAGCTCACCACTACATGACAGCAAAAACATTCAGTACTTC CASSPLHDSKNIQYF
- - TRBJ2-3 TRBV11-3 TGTGCCAGCAGCCCCAGCCGGGCAGATACGCAGTATTTT CASSPSRADTQYF
TRBD2 once TRBJ2-3 TRBV3-1/TRBV3-2 TGTGCCAGCAGCCAAACGGGAGGGAGCACAGATACGCAGTATTTT CASSQTGGSTDTQYF
TRBD1 - TRBJ1-5 TRBV27 TGTGCCAGCAGTTCACAGGGGGCCTGGCAGCCCCAGCATTTT CASSSQGAWQPQHF
TRBD1 once TRBJ1-6 TRBV19 TGTGCCAGCAGGGGGCTCGTGAATTCACCCCTCCACTTT CASRGLVNSPLHF
- - TRBJ1-1 TRBV5-1 TGCGCCAGCAGCTTGAACGGCGAGTGGGGCGGTGAAGCTTTCTTT CASSLNGEWGGEAFF
- - TRBJ2-5 TRBV6-5 TGTGCCAGCAGTTACTTAGGGGAAGAGACCCAGTACTTC CASSYLGEETQYF
- few TRBJ2-7 TRBV27 TGTGCCAGCAGTAGACGCGAGGGTGCTGACTACGAGCAGTACTTC CASSRREGADYEQYF
TRBD1 once TRBJ2-2 TRBV2 TGTGCCAGTACAGGGGACACCGGGGAGCTGTTTTTT CASTGDTGELFF
- - TRBJ1-4 TRBV16 TGTGCCAGCAGCCAATTGGCAGGGGTGAATGAAAAACTGTTTTTT CASSQLAGVNEKLFF
- - TRBJ2-1 TRBV30 TGTGCCTGGAGTGCCTTCTTTGGGCGTAAGCCCTACAATGAGCAGTTCTTC CAWSAFFGRKPYNEQFF
TRBD1 - TRBJ1-2 TRBV20-1 TGCAGTGCTAGTCAGGACAGGGTAAAGAAGGGCTACACCTTC CSASQDRVKKGYTF
TRBD1 few TRBJ1-5 TRBV18 TGTGCCAGCTCACCGGACAGGGGTGAGCCCCAGCATTTT CASSPDRGEPQHF
TRBD1 - TRBJ2-5 TRBV5-4 TGTGCCAGCAGCCGGGACAGGGGATTCGGAGAGACCCAGTACTTC CASSRDRGFGETQYF
TRBD2 - TRBJ2-7 TRBV6-5 TGTGCCAGCAGTAAGGGCGGGAGCTCCTACGAGCAGTACTTC CASSKGGSSYEQYF
- - TRBJ1-3 TRBV30 TGTGCCTGGAGGGGTAAAAGGAGGGTCGGAAACACCATATATTTT CAWRGKRRVGNTIYF
TRBD2 - TRBJ2-4 TRBV19 TGTGCCAGTAGTATCGGGACTAGCTGGAAGAACATTCAGTACTTC CASSIGTSWKNIQYF
- - TRBJ1-5 TRBV10-1 TGCGCCAGCTCCGAGGGGGATCAGCCCCAGCATTTT CASSEGDQPQHF
TRBD2 - TRBJ2-7 TRBV28 TGTGCCAGCAGTTTGACTAGCCCCTACGAGCAGTACTTC CASSLTSPYEQYF